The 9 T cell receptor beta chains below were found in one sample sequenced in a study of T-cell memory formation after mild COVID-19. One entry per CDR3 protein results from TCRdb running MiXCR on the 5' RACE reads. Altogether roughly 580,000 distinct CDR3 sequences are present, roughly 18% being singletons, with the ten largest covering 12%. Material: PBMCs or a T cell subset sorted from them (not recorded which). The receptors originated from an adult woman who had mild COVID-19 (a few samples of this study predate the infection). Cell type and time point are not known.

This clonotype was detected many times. CDR3 protein: CSAIAGGKDTQYF. The CDR3 nucleotides read TGCAGTGCCATAGCGGGGGGGAAAGATACGCAGTATTTT. V usage is TRBV20-1 and J usage is TRBJ2-3; 11 bases map to TRBD2. J lost 5 bases, V lost 6 bases, and 4 bases had no gene match. This CDR3 is 13 amino acids long. CDR1 and CDR2 (germline): DFQATT, SNEGSKA (reference sequence).

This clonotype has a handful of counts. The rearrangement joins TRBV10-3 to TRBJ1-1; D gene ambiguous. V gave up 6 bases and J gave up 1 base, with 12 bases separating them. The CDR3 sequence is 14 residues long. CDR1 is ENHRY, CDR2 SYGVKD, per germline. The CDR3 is CAISPMGGNTEAFF. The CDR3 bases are TGTGCCATCAGCCCCATGGGAGGGAACACTGAAGCTTTCTTT.

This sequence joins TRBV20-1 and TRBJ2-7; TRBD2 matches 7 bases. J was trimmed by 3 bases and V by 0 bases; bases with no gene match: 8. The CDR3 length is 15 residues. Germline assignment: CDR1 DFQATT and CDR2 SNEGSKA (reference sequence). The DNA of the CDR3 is TGCAGTGCTAGAGATGACCAGCGGGGCAGCTACGAGCAGTACTTC. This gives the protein CSARDDQRGSYEQYF.

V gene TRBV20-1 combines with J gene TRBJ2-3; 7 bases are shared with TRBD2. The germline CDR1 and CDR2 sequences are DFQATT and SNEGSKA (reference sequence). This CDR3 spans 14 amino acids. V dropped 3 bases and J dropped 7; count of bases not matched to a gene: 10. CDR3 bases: TGCAGTGCTAGTCCAACTGCCGGGGGGAATACGCAGTATTTT. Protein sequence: CSASPTAGGNTQYF.

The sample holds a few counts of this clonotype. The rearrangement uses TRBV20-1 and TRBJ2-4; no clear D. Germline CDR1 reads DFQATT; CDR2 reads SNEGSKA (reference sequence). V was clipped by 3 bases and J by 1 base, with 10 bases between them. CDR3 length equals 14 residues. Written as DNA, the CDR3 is TGCAGTGCTAGTCCAGGAATGGCCAAAAACATTCAGTACTTC. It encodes CSASPGMAKNIQYF.

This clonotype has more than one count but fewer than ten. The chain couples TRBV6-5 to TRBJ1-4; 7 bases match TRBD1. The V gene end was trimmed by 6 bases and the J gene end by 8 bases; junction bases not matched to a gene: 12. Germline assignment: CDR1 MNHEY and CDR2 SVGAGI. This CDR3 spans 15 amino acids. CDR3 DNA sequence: TGTGCCAGCAGGAAAATTAGGGGGCTTGGGGAAAAACTGTTTTTT. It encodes CASRKIRGLGEKLFF.

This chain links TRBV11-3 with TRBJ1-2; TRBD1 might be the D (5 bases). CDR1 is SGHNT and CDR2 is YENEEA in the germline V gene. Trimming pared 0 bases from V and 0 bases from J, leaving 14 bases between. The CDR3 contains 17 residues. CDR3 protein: CASSLDLPLGPNYGYTF. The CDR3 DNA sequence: TGTGCCAGCAGCTTAGATTTGCCCTTGGGACCTAACTATGGCTACACCTTC.

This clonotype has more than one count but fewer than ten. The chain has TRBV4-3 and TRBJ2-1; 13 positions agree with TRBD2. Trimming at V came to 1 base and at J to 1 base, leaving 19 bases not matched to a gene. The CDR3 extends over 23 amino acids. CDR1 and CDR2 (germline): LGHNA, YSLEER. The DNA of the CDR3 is TGCGCCAGCAGCCAAGGAGGGAGAAGACCCGGGACTAGCGGGGACGCATCCTACAATGAGCAGTTCTTC. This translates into CASSQGGRRPGTSGDASYNEQFF.

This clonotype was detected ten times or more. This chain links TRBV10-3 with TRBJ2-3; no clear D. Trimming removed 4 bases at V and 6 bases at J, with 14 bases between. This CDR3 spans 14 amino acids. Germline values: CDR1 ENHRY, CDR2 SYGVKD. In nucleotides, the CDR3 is TGTGCCATCAGTGGTGAGGTGGGATTGGATACGCAGTATTTT. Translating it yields CAISGEVGLDTQYF.